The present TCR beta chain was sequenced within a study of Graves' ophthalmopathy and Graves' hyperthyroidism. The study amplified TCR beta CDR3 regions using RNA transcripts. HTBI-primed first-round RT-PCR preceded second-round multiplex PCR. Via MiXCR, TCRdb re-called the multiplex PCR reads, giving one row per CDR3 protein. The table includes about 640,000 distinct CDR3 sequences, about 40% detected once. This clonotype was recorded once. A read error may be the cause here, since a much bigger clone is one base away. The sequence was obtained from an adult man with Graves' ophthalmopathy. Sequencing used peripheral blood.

Here the CDR3 DNA reads TGTGCCAGCAGTACAGGGTTAGGTAATGAAAAACTGTTTTTT. It translates to CASSTGLGNEKLFF. The rearrangement joins TRBV9 to TRBJ1-4, with D possibly matching TRBD1 (6 bases). The CDR3 is 14 residues long. Trimming cost V 5 bases and J 4 bases, with 12 bases left between them. Germline-derived CDR1 and CDR2 are SGDLS and YYNGEE.